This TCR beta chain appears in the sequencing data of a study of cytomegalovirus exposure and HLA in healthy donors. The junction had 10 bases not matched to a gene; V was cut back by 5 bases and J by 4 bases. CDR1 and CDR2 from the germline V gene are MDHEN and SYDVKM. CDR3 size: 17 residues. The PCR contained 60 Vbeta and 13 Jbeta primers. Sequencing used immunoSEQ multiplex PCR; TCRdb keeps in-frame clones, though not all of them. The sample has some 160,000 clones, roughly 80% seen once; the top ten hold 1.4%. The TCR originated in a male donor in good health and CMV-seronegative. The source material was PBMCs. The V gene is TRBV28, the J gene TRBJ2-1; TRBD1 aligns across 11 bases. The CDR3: CASSVSWTGGRYNEQFF. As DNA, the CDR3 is TGTGCCAGCAGTGTCTCCTGGACAGGGGGCCGTTACAATGAGCAGTTCTTC.